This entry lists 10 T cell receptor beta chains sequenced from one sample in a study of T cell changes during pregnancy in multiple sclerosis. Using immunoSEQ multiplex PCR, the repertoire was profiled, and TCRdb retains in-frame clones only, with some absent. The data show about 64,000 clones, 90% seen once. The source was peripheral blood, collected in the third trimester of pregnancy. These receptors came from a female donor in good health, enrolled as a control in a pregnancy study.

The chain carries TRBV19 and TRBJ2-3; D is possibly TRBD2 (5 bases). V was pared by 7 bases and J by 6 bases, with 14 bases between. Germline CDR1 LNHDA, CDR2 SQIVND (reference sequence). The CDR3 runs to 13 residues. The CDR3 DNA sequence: TGTGCCAGTACACGGAGAGGGTTGGATACGCAGTATTTT. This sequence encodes CASTRRGLDTQYF. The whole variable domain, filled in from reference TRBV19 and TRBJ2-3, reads DGGITQSPKYLFRKEGQNVTLSCEQNLNHDAMYWYRQDPGQGLRLIYYSQIVNDFQKGDIAEGYSVSREKKESFPLTVTSAQKNPTAFYLCASTRRGLDTQYFGPGTRLTVL.

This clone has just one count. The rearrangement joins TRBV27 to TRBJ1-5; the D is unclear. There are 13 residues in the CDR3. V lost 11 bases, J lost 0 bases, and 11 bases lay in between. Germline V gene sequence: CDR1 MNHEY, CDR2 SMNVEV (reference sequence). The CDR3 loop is CAVGRDSNQPQHF. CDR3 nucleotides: TGTGCCGTGGGGAGGGATAGCAATCAGCCCCAGCATTTT.

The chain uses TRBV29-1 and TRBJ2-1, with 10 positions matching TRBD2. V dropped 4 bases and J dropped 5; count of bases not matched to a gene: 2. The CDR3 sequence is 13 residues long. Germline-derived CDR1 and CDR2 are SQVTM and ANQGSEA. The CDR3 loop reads CSVGAGGNNEQFF. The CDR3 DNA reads TGCAGCGTTGGAGCGGGGGGGAACAATGAGCAGTTCTTC.

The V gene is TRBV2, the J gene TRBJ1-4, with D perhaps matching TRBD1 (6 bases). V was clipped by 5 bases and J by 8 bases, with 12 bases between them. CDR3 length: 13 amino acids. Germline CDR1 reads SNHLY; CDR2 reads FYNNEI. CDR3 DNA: TGTGCCAGCAGTCGGGGGGCGGGGGAAAAACTGTTTTTT. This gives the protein CASSRGAGEKLFF.

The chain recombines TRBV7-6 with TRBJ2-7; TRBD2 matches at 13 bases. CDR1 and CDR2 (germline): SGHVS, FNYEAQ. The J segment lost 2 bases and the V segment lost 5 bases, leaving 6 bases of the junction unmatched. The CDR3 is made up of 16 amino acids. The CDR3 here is CASSPHGTSGTYEQYF. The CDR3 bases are TGTGCCAGCAGCCCACACGGGACTAGCGGGACCTACGAGCAGTACTTC.

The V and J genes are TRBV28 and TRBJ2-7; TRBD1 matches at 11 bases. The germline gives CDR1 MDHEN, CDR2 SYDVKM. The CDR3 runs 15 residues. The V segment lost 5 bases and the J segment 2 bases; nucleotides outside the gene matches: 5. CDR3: CASSPPGQGAYEQYF. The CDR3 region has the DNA TGTGCCAGCAGTCCACCGGGACAGGGGGCCTACGAGCAGTACTTC.

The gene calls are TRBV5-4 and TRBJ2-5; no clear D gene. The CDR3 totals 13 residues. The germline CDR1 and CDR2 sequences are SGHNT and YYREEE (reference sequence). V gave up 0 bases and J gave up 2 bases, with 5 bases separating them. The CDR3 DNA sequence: TGTGCCAGCAGCTTGGAGCCTCAAGAGACCCAGTACTTC. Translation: CASSLEPQETQYF.

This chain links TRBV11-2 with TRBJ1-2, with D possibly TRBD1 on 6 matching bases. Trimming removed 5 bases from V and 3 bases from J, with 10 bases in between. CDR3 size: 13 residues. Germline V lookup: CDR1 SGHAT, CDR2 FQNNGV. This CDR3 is CASSRGGYYGYTF. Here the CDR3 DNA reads TGTGCCAGCAGCCGAGGGGGATACTATGGCTACACCTTC.

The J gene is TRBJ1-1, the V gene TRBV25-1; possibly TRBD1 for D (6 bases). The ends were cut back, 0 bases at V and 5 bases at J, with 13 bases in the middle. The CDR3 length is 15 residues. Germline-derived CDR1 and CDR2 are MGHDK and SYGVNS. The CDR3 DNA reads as TGTGCCAGCAGTGAATATGCAGGGGTGGGGACTGAAGCTTTCTTT. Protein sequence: CASSEYAGVGTEAFF.

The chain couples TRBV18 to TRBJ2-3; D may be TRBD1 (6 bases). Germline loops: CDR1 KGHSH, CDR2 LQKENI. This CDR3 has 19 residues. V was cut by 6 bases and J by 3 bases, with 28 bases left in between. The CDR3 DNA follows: TGTGCCAGCTCCAAAGCGATGCCTCTTGACAGGCGAAAAACAGATACGCAGTATTTT. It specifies CASSKAMPLDRRKTDTQYF.